One and the same sample provided the 7 T cell receptor beta chains below, sequenced in a study of blood T cell repertoires in COVID-19. Generated by immunoSEQ multiplex PCR, the TCRdb table keeps only in-frame clones and is missing some. The sample carries approximately 120,000 clones, about 83% recorded once. The sample taken for sequencing was peripheral blood. The receptor source for this set is a human donor in a cohort sampled during active COVID-19.

The V and J genes are TRBV15 and TRBJ1-3; maybe TRBD1 (5 bases). CDR1 and CDR2 from the germline V gene are LNHNV and YYDKDF (reference sequence). The CDR3 contains 17 residues. Trimming shortened V by 0 bases and J by 0 bases, and 12 bases separated the two germline ends. The CDR3 nucleotides are TGTGCCACCAGCAGAGATCCAAGAGACAGCTCTGGAAACACCATATATTTT. This gives the protein CATSRDPRDSSGNTIYF. Together with reference TRBV15 and TRBJ1-3, the CDR3 gives the full variable domain: DAMVIQNPRYQVTQFGKPVTLSCSQTLNHNVMYWYQQKSSQAPKLLFHYYDKDFNNEADTPDNFQSRRPNTSFCFLDIRSPGLGDTAMYLCATSRDPRDSSGNTIYFGEGSWLTVV.

J is TRBJ2-2 and V is TRBV7-9, with 9 bases matching TRBD1. Trimming at V came to 5 bases and at J to 7 bases, leaving 8 bases not matched to a gene. CDR1 is SEHNR, CDR2 FQNEAQ, per germline (reference sequence). CDR3 length: 15 residues. The CDR3 here is CASSPGQGRVGELFF. CDR3 DNA sequence: TGTGCCAGCAGCCCAGGACAGGGGAGGGTCGGGGAGCTGTTTTTT. The full variable domain, rest sourced from reference TRBV7-9 and TRBJ2-2, is DTGVSQNPRHKITKRGQNVTFRCDPISEHNRLYWYRQTLGQGPEFLTYFQNEAQLEKSRLLSDRFSAERPKGSFSTLEIQRTEQGDSAMYLCASSPGQGRVGELFFGEGSRLTVL.

V and J are TRBV5-1 and TRBJ2-7; possible D gene TRBD2, 6 bases. CDR1 and CDR2 (germline): SGHRS, YFSETQ. V dropped 0 bases and J dropped 5 bases, with 15 bases sitting between them. The CDR3 loop spans 15 amino acids. The CDR3 nucleotides read TGCGCCAGCAGCTTGGGAGGGACGGAGGGGAACGAGCAGTACTTC. It is translated as CASSLGGTEGNEQYF.

The count of this clone is one. This chain uses TRBV10-1 with TRBJ2-5; TRBD2 aligns across 13 bases. With V trimmed by 6 bases and J by 1 base, 5 bases remained unmatched. The germline gives CDR1 WNHNN, CDR2 SYGVQD (reference sequence). The CDR3 totals 16 residues. CDR3 nucleotides: TGCGCCAGCAGCTTAGGACTAGCGGGAGCCCAAGAGACCCAGTACTTC. Translating gives CASSLGLAGAQETQYF.

The J gene is TRBJ1-2, the V gene TRBV7-9; TRBD1 matches at 7 bases. V shed 3 bases and J 4 bases; nucleotides not matched to a gene: 14. Germline V lookup: CDR1 SEHNR, CDR2 FQNEAQ (reference sequence). The CDR3 covers 17 residues. The CDR3 nucleotides are TGTGCCAGCAGCTTGGGACGGGGAACGGGACAGTCCTATGGCTACACCTTC. Translated, it gives CASSLGRGTGQSYGYTF.

This clone was counted a single time. The chain combines TRBV19 with TRBJ2-3; 9 nucleotides agree with TRBD1. Per the germline V gene, CDR1 is LNHDA and CDR2 is SQIVND (reference sequence). CDR3 length equals 14 residues. Trimming took 6 bases from V and 3 from J; bases not matched to a gene: 4. This CDR3 reads CASRYRGQTDTQYF. In DNA, the CDR3 is TGTGCCAGTAGGTACAGGGGGCAGACAGATACGCAGTATTTT. Based on the CDR3 plus reference TRBV19 and TRBJ2-3, the full variable domain is DGGITQSPKYLFRKEGQNVTLSCEQNLNHDAMYWYRQDPGQGLRLIYYSQIVNDFQKGDIAEGYSVSREKKESFPLTVTSAQKNPTAFYLCASRYRGQTDTQYFGPGTRLTVL.

The chain employs TRBV7-9 and TRBJ1-2; TRBD1 is a possible D gene (5 bases). The CDR3 extends over 14 amino acids. V dropped 1 base and J dropped 7 bases, with 13 bases sitting between them. Germline lookup yields CDR1 SEHNR and CDR2 FQNEAQ (reference sequence). The CDR3 DNA reads TGTGCCAGCAGCTTAGGGGGGGTCGCTACTGGCTACACCTTC. This encodes CASSLGGVATGYTF.